This is a list of T cell receptor beta chains from one sample in a study of regulatory T cells in long-lasting Graves disease. One entry per CDR3 protein, called by TCRdb with MiXCR from the multiplex PCR reads. The data contain 450,000 or so distinct CDR3 sequences, about 20% of them seen just once; the ten biggest clones take up less than 15%. The material sequenced was peripheral blood mononuclear cells (PBMCs), taken when the disease was refractory, from a patient treated with antithyroid drugs. The origin of the receptors is a female donor with Graves disease. Both conserved end residues are part of each CDR3. The D gene is left open where the match is weak. Where a row states a size, it is once, few, many or the class of an expanded clone; other rows omit it.

D gene: TRBD2
J gene: TRBJ2-7
clone size: many
V gene: TRBV7-6
CDR3 DNA: TGTGCCAGCAGCCCCAGGACTAGCGGACCCTACGAGCAGTACTTC
CDR3 protein: CASSPRTSGPYEQYF

D gene: TRBD1
J gene: TRBJ1-1
clone size: -
V gene: TRBV10-3
CDR3 DNA: TGTGCCATCAGTCGACAGGGGAACACTGAAGCTTTCTTT
CDR3 protein: CAISRQGNTEAFF

D gene: -
J gene: TRBJ1-1
clone size: few
V gene: TRBV29-1
CDR3 DNA: TGCAGCGTGAGAGGCTGGGAGACTGAAGCTTTCTTT
CDR3 protein: CSVRGWETEAFF

D gene: TRBD1
J gene: TRBJ1-1
clone size: many
V gene: TRBV11-3
CDR3 DNA: TGTGCCAGCAGCTTGACCGGGACAGGGGGGAGAGCTTTCTTT
CDR3 protein: CASSLTGTGGRAFF

D gene: -
J gene: TRBJ1-2
clone size: -
V gene: TRBV20-1
CDR3 DNA: TGCAGTGCTGGAGGACAGACTTTCCTCTATGGCTACACCTTC
CDR3 protein: CSAGGQTFLYGYTF

D gene: -
J gene: TRBJ1-4
clone size: -
V gene: TRBV6-1
CDR3 DNA: TGTGCCAGCAGCCGGGTTAAGGATAGGGAAAAACTGTTTTTT
CDR3 protein: CASSRVKDREKLFF

D gene: -
J gene: TRBJ1-1
clone size: -
V gene: TRBV30
CDR3 DNA: TGTGCCTGGTACAGGGTTGAAGCTTTCTTT
CDR3 protein: CAWYRVEAFF

D gene: -
J gene: TRBJ2-3
clone size: few
V gene: TRBV6-1
CDR3 DNA: TGTGCCAGCAGTCGAGGGACCACTAGATTGGGGACAGATACGCAGTATTTT
CDR3 protein: CASSRGTTRLGTDTQYF

D gene: -
J gene: TRBJ1-4
clone size: -
V gene: TRBV6-1
CDR3 DNA: TGTGCCAGTGGGTTACAGGGATTTAATGAAAAACTGTTTTTT
CDR3 protein: CASGLQGFNEKLFF

D gene: -
J gene: TRBJ1-1
clone size: -
V gene: TRBV6-1
CDR3 DNA: TGTGCCATCCTCAGGTCGGGGGCTAACACTGAAGCTTTCTTT
CDR3 protein: CAILRSGANTEAFF

D gene: -
J gene: TRBJ1-1
clone size: -
V gene: TRBV7-8
CDR3 DNA: TGTGCCAGCAGCTTAGGGGCGGATATGAACACTGAAGCTTTCTTT
CDR3 protein: CASSLGADMNTEAFF

D gene: TRBD1
J gene: TRBJ2-5
clone size: many
V gene: TRBV20-1
CDR3 DNA: TGCAGTGCTAGACCGGGACAGACTCTCCAAGAGACCCAGTACTTC
CDR3 protein: CSARPGQTLQETQYF

D gene: -
J gene: TRBJ1-2
clone size: many
V gene: TRBV28
CDR3 DNA: TGTGCCAGCACCACTCTCAAGGGGCGTGTTAACTATGGCTACACCTTC
CDR3 protein: CASTTLKGRVNYGYTF

D gene: -
J gene: TRBJ2-3
clone size: few
V gene: TRBV11-2
CDR3 DNA: TGTGCCAGCAACCAAAGGGGGATCACAGATACGCAGTATTTT
CDR3 protein: CASNQRGITDTQYF

D gene: -
J gene: TRBJ1-2
clone size: -
V gene: TRBV7-2
CDR3 DNA: TGTGCCAGCAGCTTATGGGTCGGGAACTATGGCTACACCTTC
CDR3 protein: CASSLWVGNYGYTF

D gene: -
J gene: TRBJ2-7
clone size: many
V gene: TRBV6-5
CDR3 DNA: TGTGCCAGCAGTTACCTGACCCAAACAGACGAGCAGTACTTC
CDR3 protein: CASSYLTQTDEQYF

D gene: TRBD1
J gene: TRBJ1-2
clone size: many
V gene: TRBV10-3
CDR3 DNA: TGTGCCATCAGACAGGGGCTGGGCTATGGCTACACCTTC
CDR3 protein: CAIRQGLGYGYTF

D gene: -
J gene: TRBJ2-4
clone size: many
V gene: TRBV20-1
CDR3 DNA: TGCAGTGCTAGAGGGTTAGGGGGGAACATTCAGTACTTC
CDR3 protein: CSARGLGGNIQYF

D gene: -
J gene: TRBJ2-7
clone size: few
V gene: TRBV6-1
CDR3 DNA: TGTGCCAGCTACCCAGGAGGAGCCGCCTACGAGCAGTACTTC
CDR3 protein: CASYPGGAAYEQYF

D gene: -
J gene: TRBJ1-1
clone size: -
V gene: TRBV19
CDR3 DNA: TGTGCCAGTAGTACGCACGATGTGAACACTGAAGCTTTCTTT
CDR3 protein: CASSTHDVNTEAFF

D gene: -
J gene: TRBJ1-1
clone size: many
V gene: TRBV11-3
CDR3 DNA: TGTGCCAGCAGTAAATCATCGATCCGGGGAGGGACTGAAGCTTTCTTT
CDR3 protein: CASSKSSIRGGTEAFF

D gene: -
J gene: TRBJ2-2
clone size: few
V gene: TRBV12-3/TRBV12-4
CDR3 DNA: TGTGCCAGCAGTTTATTCGGACAACCCCCGCGGGGCACCGGGGAGCTGTTTTTT
CDR3 protein: CASSLFGQPPRGTGELFF

D gene: -
J gene: TRBJ1-2
clone size: -
V gene: TRBV3-1
CDR3 DNA: TGTGCCAGCAGGAACAGGACCTATGGCTACACCTTC
CDR3 protein: CASRNRTYGYTF

D gene: -
J gene: TRBJ2-5
clone size: -
V gene: TRBV3-1
CDR3 DNA: TGTGCCAGCAGCGAGGTGCGACAGCGCTTGGCAGAGACCCAGTACTTC
CDR3 protein: CASSEVRQRLAETQYF

D gene: TRBD1
J gene: TRBJ2-7
clone size: -
V gene: TRBV29-1
CDR3 DNA: TGCAGCGTTCCCGGGACAGGAGATTACGAGCAGTACTTC
CDR3 protein: CSVPGTGDYEQYF

D gene: -
J gene: TRBJ2-7
clone size: few
V gene: TRBV7-9
CDR3 DNA: TGTGCCAGCAGCTTAATAGAGGCAGCCTCCTACGAGCAGTACTTC
CDR3 protein: CASSLIEAASYEQYF

D gene: -
J gene: TRBJ1-5
clone size: -
V gene: TRBV9
CDR3 DNA: TGTGCCAGCAGCCGGACGGGGGGCTCCCTCATTCAGCCCCAGCATTTT
CDR3 protein: CASSRTGGSLIQPQHF

D gene: TRBD2
J gene: TRBJ2-3
clone size: -
V gene: TRBV6-2/TRBV6-3
CDR3 DNA: TGTGCCAGCAGTTCGCCGACTAGCGGGGGGGCCCATACGCAGTATTTT
CDR3 protein: CASSSPTSGGAHTQYF

D gene: -
J gene: TRBJ1-1
clone size: -
V gene: TRBV5-1
CDR3 DNA: TGCGCCAGCAGCTTGGAAACAGGAGACATGAACACTGAAGCTTTCTTT
CDR3 protein: CASSLETGDMNTEAFF

D gene: -
J gene: TRBJ2-2
clone size: -
V gene: TRBV10-2
CDR3 DNA: TGCGCCAGCAGCCCAACAGGGCGGGCCGGGGAGCTGTTTTTT
CDR3 protein: CASSPTGRAGELFF

D gene: -
J gene: TRBJ1-2
clone size: many
V gene: TRBV6-5
CDR3 DNA: TGTGCCAGCAGTTACGGCATGGCGTTACGAACAGGCAACTATGGCTACACCTTC
CDR3 protein: CASSYGMALRTGNYGYTF

D gene: TRBD1
J gene: TRBJ2-7
clone size: few
V gene: TRBV3-1
CDR3 DNA: TGTGCCAGCAGCCAGGGACAGGGTTCCTACGAGCAGTACTTC
CDR3 protein: CASSQGQGSYEQYF

D gene: TRBD2
J gene: TRBJ2-5
clone size: many
V gene: TRBV7-2
CDR3 DNA: TGTGCCAGTCGGAGGCGGGGGGGCCAGGGAGAGACCCAGTACTTC
CDR3 protein: CASRRRGGQGETQYF

D gene: TRBD1
J gene: TRBJ2-2
clone size: -
V gene: TRBV7-3
CDR3 DNA: TGTGCCAGCAGCTTAGGGACAGATAACACCGGGGAGCTGTTTTTT
CDR3 protein: CASSLGTDNTGELFF

D gene: TRBD1
J gene: TRBJ1-2
clone size: many
V gene: TRBV3-1
CDR3 DNA: TGTGCCAGCAGTCGAGAACGCGGGACAGGGAACGGCTACACCTTC
CDR3 protein: CASSRERGTGNGYTF

D gene: -
J gene: TRBJ1-1
clone size: many
V gene: TRBV12-3/TRBV12-4
CDR3 DNA: TGTGCCAGCACCAACGTTTGGGGCACTGAAGCTTTCTTT
CDR3 protein: CASTNVWGTEAFF

D gene: -
J gene: TRBJ2-2
clone size: -
V gene: TRBV6-5
CDR3 DNA: TGTGCCAGCAGTTACGGCCCGGGGGCAATACCGAACACCGGGGAGCTGTTTTTT
CDR3 protein: CASSYGPGAIPNTGELFF

D gene: TRBD1
J gene: TRBJ1-5
clone size: -
V gene: TRBV5-1
CDR3 DNA: TGCGCCAGCAGCTTGGCGACAGGGAGTCAGCCCCAGCATTTT
CDR3 protein: CASSLATGSQPQHF

D gene: -
J gene: TRBJ1-5
clone size: -
V gene: TRBV5-6
CDR3 DNA: TGTGCCAGCAGCCTAAGGAGGGGAGGGAGTTTTAGCAATCAGCCCCAGCATTTT
CDR3 protein: CASSLRRGGSFSNQPQHF

D gene: TRBD1
J gene: TRBJ1-6
clone size: -
V gene: TRBV19
CDR3 DNA: TGTGCCAGTAGTATAGGGACAGGGATCCTAGCTTCACCCCTCCACTTT
CDR3 protein: CASSIGTGILASPLHF

D gene: -
J gene: TRBJ2-1
clone size: -
V gene: TRBV3-1
CDR3 DNA: TGTGCCAGCAGCCAAGATAGAGGGGGGGCGGCCTACAATGAGCAGTTCTTC
CDR3 protein: CASSQDRGGAAYNEQFF

D gene: TRBD2
J gene: TRBJ2-3
clone size: -
V gene: TRBV7-9
CDR3 DNA: TGTGCCAGCAGCTTAGGGGTTAGCGGGGTCACAGATACGCAGTATTTT
CDR3 protein: CASSLGVSGVTDTQYF

D gene: -
J gene: TRBJ2-3
clone size: few
V gene: TRBV5-1
CDR3 DNA: TGCGCCAGCAGCTTGAGGAAATACGATACTAGCACAGATACGCAGTATTTT
CDR3 protein: CASSLRKYDTSTDTQYF